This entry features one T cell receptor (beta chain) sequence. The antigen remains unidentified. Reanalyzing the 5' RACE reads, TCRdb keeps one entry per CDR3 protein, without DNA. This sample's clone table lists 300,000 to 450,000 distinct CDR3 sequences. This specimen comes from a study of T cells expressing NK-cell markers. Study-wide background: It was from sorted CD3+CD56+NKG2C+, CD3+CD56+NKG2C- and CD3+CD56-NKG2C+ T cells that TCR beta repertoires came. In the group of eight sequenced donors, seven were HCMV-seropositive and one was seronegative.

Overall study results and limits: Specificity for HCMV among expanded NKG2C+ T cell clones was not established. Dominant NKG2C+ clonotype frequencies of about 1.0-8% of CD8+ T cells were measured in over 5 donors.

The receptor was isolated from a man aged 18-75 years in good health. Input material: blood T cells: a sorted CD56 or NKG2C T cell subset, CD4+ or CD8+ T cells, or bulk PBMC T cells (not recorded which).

CDR3 in amino acids: CASSSQLSGGGEQFF. This chain joins TRBV5-1 and TRBJ2-1; TCRdb selects TRBD2, and the lack of DNA leaves this call unchecked. The CDR3 is made up of 15 amino acids. In germline, CDR1 is SGHRS, CDR2 YFSETQ.